What follows describes a single TCR beta chain. This entry comes from a study of early T cells in non-severe SARS-CoV-2 infection. TCRdb reanalysed the 5' RACE reads using MiXCR and keeps one entry per CDR3 protein. The sample carries about 77,000 distinct CDR3 sequences, about a sixth recorded once. V shed 3 bases and J 0 bases; nucleotides not matched to a gene: 5. The CDR3 totals 17 residues. CDR1 and CDR2 (germline): DFQATT, SNEGSKA (reference sequence). V gene TRBV20-1 combines with J gene TRBJ2-6, with 10 positions matching TRBD1. Source material: whole blood. The clonotype originates from an adult who was a healthcare worker with PCR-confirmed SARS-CoV-2 infection or an uninfected control (not recorded which). The CDR3: CSASGQGVLSGANVLTF. The DNA for the CDR3 is TGCAGTGCTAGCGGACAGGGGGTCCTCTCTGGGGCCAACGTCCTGACTTTC.